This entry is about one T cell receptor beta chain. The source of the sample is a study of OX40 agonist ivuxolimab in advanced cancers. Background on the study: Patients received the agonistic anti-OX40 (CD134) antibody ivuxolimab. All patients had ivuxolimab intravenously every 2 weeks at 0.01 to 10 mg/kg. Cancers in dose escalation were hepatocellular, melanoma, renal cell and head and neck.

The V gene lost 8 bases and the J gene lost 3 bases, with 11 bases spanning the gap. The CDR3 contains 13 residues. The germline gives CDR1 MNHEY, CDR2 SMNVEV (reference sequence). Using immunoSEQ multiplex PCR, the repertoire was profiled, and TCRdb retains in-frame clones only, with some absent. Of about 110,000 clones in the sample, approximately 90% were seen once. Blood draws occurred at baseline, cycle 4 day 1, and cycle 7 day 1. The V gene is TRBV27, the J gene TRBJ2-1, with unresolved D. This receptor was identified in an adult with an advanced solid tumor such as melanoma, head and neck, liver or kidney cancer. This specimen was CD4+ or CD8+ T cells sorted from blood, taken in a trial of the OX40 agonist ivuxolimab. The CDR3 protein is CASLDLDYNEQFF. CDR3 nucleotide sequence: TGTGCCAGCCTCGACCTAGACTACAATGAGCAGTTCTTC.